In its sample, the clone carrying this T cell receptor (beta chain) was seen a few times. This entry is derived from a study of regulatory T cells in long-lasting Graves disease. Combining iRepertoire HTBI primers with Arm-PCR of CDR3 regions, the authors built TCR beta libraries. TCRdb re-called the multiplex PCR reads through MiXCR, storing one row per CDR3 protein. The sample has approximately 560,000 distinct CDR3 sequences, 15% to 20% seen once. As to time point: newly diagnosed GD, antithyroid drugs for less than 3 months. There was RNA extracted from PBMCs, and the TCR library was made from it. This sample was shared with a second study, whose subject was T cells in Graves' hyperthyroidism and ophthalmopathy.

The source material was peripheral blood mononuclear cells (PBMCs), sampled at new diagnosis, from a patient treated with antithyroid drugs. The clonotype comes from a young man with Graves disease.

CDR3 sequence (DNA): TGTGCCAGCAGCTTAGCAGGGGTTTTTGGGACGGAGAAAAACATTCAGTACTTC. Encoded protein: CASSLAGVFGTEKNIQYF. The chain links TRBV7-2 to TRBJ2-4; D assignment may be TRBD1 or TRBD2 (5 bases each). CDR1 SGHTA and CDR2 FQGNSA come from the germline V gene. The CDR3 runs 18 residues. V shed 0 bases and J shed 4 bases, with 19 bases lying between them.